Detailed here is one TCR beta chain. Unmatched junction bases numbered 3, after V lost 4 bases and J lost 8 bases. This CDR3 comprises 12 residues. Germline loops: CDR1 DFQATT, CDR2 SNEGSKA (reference sequence). The sample originates from a study of T cells after yellow fever vaccination. Background on the study: Low-cell-number fractions underwent preparation using SMART-Seq v4 Ultra Low Input.

UMIs and a universal primer site were added when TCR cDNA was made by 5'RACE template switching. MiXCR, applied by TCRdb to the 5' RACE reads, yields one record per CDR3 protein. The table records 500,000 to 650,000 distinct CDR3 sequences, less than 15% of them present only once. The chain employs TRBV20-1 and TRBJ1-4; 8 bases are shared with TRBD1. This clonotype was obtained from a man under 40 who received the YFV17D yellow fever vaccine. This sample comprised PBMCs, obtained on the day of the yellow fever booster vaccination. CDR3 in amino acids: CSAKTGAEKLFF. The CDR3 DNA reads as TGCAGTGCTAAGACAGGGGCGGAAAAACTGTTTTTT.